This T cell receptor beta chain was profiled in a study of OX40 agonist ivuxolimab in advanced cancers. Study-level information: Patients in the trial were receiving intravenous ivuxolimab every 2 weeks, at doses of 0.01 to 10 mg/kg. Cancers in dose escalation were hepatocellular, melanoma, renal cell and head and neck.

Blood was sampled at baseline, cycle 4 day 1, and cycle 7 day 1. A single count supports this clone. Its specificity is unknown. Clones were sequenced by immunoSEQ multiplex PCR, and TCRdb holds only the in-frame ones, with some missing. The repertoire has some 70,000 clones, just over 85% of them found once; the top ten carry roughly 3%. Findings and limits, study-wide: Clonal expansion was seen in CD4+ and CD8+ blood T cells by week 6 at 0.1 to 3.0 mg/kg.

Germline loops: CDR1 SGHTA, CDR2 FQGTGA. Germline trimming cut 2 bases from V and 4 bases from J; bases unmatched to any gene: 14. The CDR3 runs to 18 residues. The chain links TRBV7-3 to TRBJ2-5, with 9 nucleotides matching TRBD2. Sequenced material: CD4+ or CD8+ T cells sorted from blood, taken in a trial of the OX40 agonist ivuxolimab. This receptor was taken from an adult with an advanced solid tumor such as melanoma, head and neck, liver or kidney cancer. The CDR3 here is CASSLYGSGRAAGETQYF. The CDR3 DNA reads TGTGCCAGCAGCTTATACGGTAGCGGGAGAGCTGCTGGAGAGACCCAGTACTTC. Supplemented by reference TRBV7-3 and TRBJ2-5, the full variable domain reads GAGVSQTPSNKVTEKGKYVELRCDPISGHTALYWYRQSLGQGPEFLIYFQGTGAADDSGLPNDRFFAVRPEGSVSTLKIQRTERGDSAVYLCASSLYGSGRAAGETQYFGPGTRLLVL.